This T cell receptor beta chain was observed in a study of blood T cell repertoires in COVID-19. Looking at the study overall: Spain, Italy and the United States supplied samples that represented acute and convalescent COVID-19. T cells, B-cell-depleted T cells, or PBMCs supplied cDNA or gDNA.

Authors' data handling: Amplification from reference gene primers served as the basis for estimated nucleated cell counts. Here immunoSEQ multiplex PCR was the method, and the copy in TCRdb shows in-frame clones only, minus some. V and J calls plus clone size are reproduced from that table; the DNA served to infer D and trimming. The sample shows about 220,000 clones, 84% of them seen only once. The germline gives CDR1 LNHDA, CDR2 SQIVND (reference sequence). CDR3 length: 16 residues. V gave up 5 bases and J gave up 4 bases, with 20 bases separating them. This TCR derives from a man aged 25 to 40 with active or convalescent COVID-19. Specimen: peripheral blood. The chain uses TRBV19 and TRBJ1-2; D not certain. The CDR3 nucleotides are TGTGCCAGTAGTGCTCAACGGACGGCCGCGGGCTATGGCTACACCTTC. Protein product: CASSAQRTAAGYGYTF. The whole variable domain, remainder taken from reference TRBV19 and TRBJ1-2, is DGGITQSPKYLFRKEGQNVTLSCEQNLNHDAMYWYRQDPGQGLRLIYYSQIVNDFQKGDIAEGYSVSREKKESFPLTVTSAQKNPTAFYLCASSAQRTAAGYGYTFGSGTRLTVV.